A selection of T cell receptor beta chains follows, all from one sample in a study of T cell responses to AZD1222 COVID-19 vaccine. Sequenced by immunoSEQ multiplex PCR; TCRdb stores in-frame clones only, minus some. The profile shows over 150,000 clones, about 88% of them singletons. Here the sequenced sample was peripheral blood, taken on day 0 of AZD1222 vaccination. These receptors all come from an adult in good health. CDR3s include the opening cysteine and the closing phenylalanine or tryptophan. The D gene is left open where the match is weak. Clone size is not always given. Where it is, it says once, few, many or a class for expanded clones.

>-|TRBD1|TRBV5-4|TRBJ2-7
CASSPPGQGSYEQYF
TGTGCCAGCAGCCCCCCTGGACAGGGGTCCTACGAGCAGTACTTC
>few|-|TRBV5-4|TRBJ2-5
CASSNRRRGQETQYF
TGTGCCAGCAGCAACCGAAGGAGGGGCCAAGAGACCCAGTACTTC
>-|TRBD2|TRBV7-2|TRBJ2-5
CASSPMGGQETQYF
TGTGCCAGCAGCCCGATGGGGGGGCAAGAGACCCAGTACTTC
>-|-|TRBV6-2/TRBV6-3|TRBJ2-2
CASSRFSGELFF
TGTGCCAGCAGTAGATTCTCCGGGGAGCTGTTTTTT
>-|TRBD1|TRBV19|TRBJ1-1
CASSLGTGKGNTEAFF
TGTGCCAGTAGTCTTGGGACAGGAAAGGGGAACACTGAAGCTTTCTTT
>few|TRBD2|TRBV5-4|TRBJ2-1
CASSPQGTSLGEQFF
TGTGCCAGCAGCCCTCAGGGGACTAGCTTGGGTGAGCAGTTCTTC
>-|-|TRBV28|TRBJ1-2
CASSLPGYGYTF
TGTGCCAGCAGTTTACCGGGCTACGGCTACACCTTC
>-|TRBD1|TRBV7-9|TRBJ2-7
CASSAGGHEQYF
TGTGCCAGCAGCGCAGGGGGCCACGAGCAGTACTTC
>-|TRBD2|TRBV6-2/TRBV6-3|TRBJ2-3
CASSRTSGGSDTQYF
TGTGCCAGCAGCCGGACTAGCGGGGGTTCGGATACGCAGTATTTT
>-|-|TRBV6-5|TRBJ1-4
CASSRGPYEKLFF
TGTGCCAGCAGTCGGGGGCCTTATGAAAAACTGTTTTTT
>-|-|TRBV10-3|TRBJ2-3
CAISESVDTDTQYF
TGTGCCATCAGTGAGTCGGTTGACACAGATACGCAGTATTTT